The 3 T cell receptor beta chains below come from one sample, sequenced in a study of blood T cell repertoires in COVID-19. Profiled with immunoSEQ multiplex PCR; TCRdb holds only in-frame clones, not every one. The table has about 95,000 clones, 65% to 85% seen once; the top ten hold more than 20%. The specimen sequenced was peripheral blood. Receptors were obtained from an older man with active or convalescent COVID-19.

The genes are TRBV3-1 (or the pseudogene TRBV3-2) and TRBJ2-3, with TRBD2 matching 9 bases. Germline V gives CDR1 LGHDT, CDR2 YNNKEL (reference sequence). J gave up 5 bases and V 0 bases, and 9 bases lay outside the gene matches. This CDR3 is built from 17 residues. The CDR3 reads CASSQEGTSGLVDTQYF. The CDR3 nucleotides are TGTGCCAGCAGCCAAGAGGGAACTAGCGGGCTTGTAGATACGCAGTATTTT.

The chain is built from TRBV6-6 and TRBJ1-6; D gene uncertain. This CDR3 is 12 amino acids long. Germline CDR1 MNHNY, CDR2 SVGAGI (reference sequence). The germline V and J ends were trimmed by 6 bases and 14 bases, with 14 bases remaining between them. CDR3 DNA: TGTGCCAGCAGCCCAGATTTGTTGGCCCTCCACTTT. Translating it yields CASSPDLLALHF.

The J gene is TRBJ2-7, the V gene TRBV3-1 (or the pseudogene TRBV3-2), with a tentative D call TRBD2 (6 bases). There are 14 residues in the CDR3. V was trimmed by 2 bases and J by 2 bases, leaving 10 bases between them. Germline CDR1 LGHDT, CDR2 YNNKEL (reference sequence). CDR3 in amino acids: CASSQNPGAYEQYF. The CDR3 bases are TGTGCCAGCAGCCAAAATCCGGGGGCCTACGAGCAGTACTTC.